The next 8 T cell receptor beta chains were all read from a single sample in a study of blood T cell repertoires in COVID-19. TCRdb's copy holds only in-frame clones and misses some; the assay was immunoSEQ multiplex PCR. The profile covers over 100,000 clones, with about 88% appearing a single time and roughly 4.6% taken by the ten largest. Sequenced: peripheral blood. These receptors all come from a human donor in a cohort sampled during active COVID-19.

The rearrangement joins TRBV10-3 to TRBJ1-1, with D unclear. The CDR3 runs 15 residues. In germline, CDR1 is ENHRY, CDR2 SYGVKD. V was cut by 3 bases and J by 2 bases, with 13 bases left in between. DNA for the CDR3: TGTGCCATCAGTGATCCGGGAAACCCAAACACTGAAGCTTTCTTT. It is translated as CAISDPGNPNTEAFF.

This chain joins TRBV14 and TRBJ2-7, with D possibly being TRBD2 (6 bases). Germline CDR1 reads SGHDN; CDR2 reads FVKESK. The V end was cut by 6 bases, the J end by 1 base, with 13 bases between. The CDR3 contains 14 residues. The CDR3 DNA follows: TGTGCCAGCAGTCATGCGGGAAGGTCCTACGAGCAGTACTTC. This sequence encodes CASSHAGRSYEQYF.

V is TRBV5-1 and J is TRBJ1-2; possible D gene TRBD1, 5 bases. The CDR3 spans 13 residues. V was trimmed by 4 bases and J by 3 bases, leaving 10 bases between them. The germline V gene encodes CDR1 SGHRS and CDR2 YFSETQ. The CDR3 DNA is TGCGCCAGCAGCCAGGGTAACTACTATGGCTACACCTTC. This encodes CASSQGNYYGYTF.

The chain carries TRBV15 and TRBJ2-7, with D possibly TRBD1 on 6 matching bases. The germline gives CDR1 LNHNV, CDR2 YYDKDF (reference sequence). Trimming removed 1 base from V and 3 bases from J, with 10 bases in between. The CDR3 runs to 14 residues. The CDR3 nucleotides are TGTGCCACCAGCAGAGGAGGGGGTGTCTACGAGCAGTACTTC. Translated, it gives CATSRGGGVYEQYF.

This clone was seen only once. This sequence joins TRBV4-2 and TRBJ2-3; 7 bases fit TRBD2. The CDR3 spans 16 residues. The germline gives CDR1 LGHNA, CDR2 YNFKEQ. V gave up 1 base and J gave up 0 bases; unmatched junction bases: 4. CDR3 coding DNA: TGTGCCAGCAGCCAAGGGCCTAGCGGAAGCACAGATACGCAGTATTTT. It is translated as CASSQGPSGSTDTQYF.

The genes are TRBV28 and TRBJ2-5; 7 bases align to TRBD2. Germline lookup yields CDR1 MDHEN and CDR2 SYDVKM. After removal of 2 bases from V and 2 bases from J, the junction contained 5 bases not matched to a gene. The length of the CDR3 is 15 residues. The CDR3 nucleotides read TGTGCCAGCAGTTTAGGGAGGGCCAGGCAAGAGACCCAGTACTTC. It encodes CASSLGRARQETQYF.

The CDR3 loop is CASSEEQVLAKNIQYF. The CDR3, as DNA: TGTGCCAGCAGTGAAGAACAGGTCCTAGCCAAAAACATTCAGTACTTC. This chain joins TRBV2 and TRBJ2-4; perhaps TRBD1 as D (5 bases). The V and J ends lost 1 base and 0 bases respectively, with 10 bases between them. Germline V lookup: CDR1 SNHLY, CDR2 FYNNEI. The CDR3 spans 16 residues.

The CDR3 loop reads CASSPGIDRQYF. The CDR3 DNA reads as TGTGCCAGCAGTCCTGGGATCGACAGGCAGTACTTC. The V and J genes are TRBV6-5 and TRBJ2-7; D perhaps matches TRBD1 (5 bases). Looked up from germline, CDR1 is MNHEY and CDR2 is SVGAGI. The length of the CDR3 is 12 residues. Trimming cost V 5 bases and J 9 bases, with 14 bases left between them.